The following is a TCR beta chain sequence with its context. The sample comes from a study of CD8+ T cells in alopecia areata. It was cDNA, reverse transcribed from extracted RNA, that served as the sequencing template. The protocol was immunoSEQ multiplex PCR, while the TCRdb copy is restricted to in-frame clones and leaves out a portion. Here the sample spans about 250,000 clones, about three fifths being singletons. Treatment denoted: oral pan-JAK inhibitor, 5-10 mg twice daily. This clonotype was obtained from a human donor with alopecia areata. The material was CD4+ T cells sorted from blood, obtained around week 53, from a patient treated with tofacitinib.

This CDR3 is CASSLMGVYEQYF. CDR3 bases: TGTGCCAGCAGCTTGATGGGGGTCTACGAGCAGTACTTC. The chain combines TRBV5-6 with TRBJ2-7; D may be TRBD1 or TRBD2 (5 bases each). Germline V gene lookup returns CDR1 SGHDT and CDR2 YYEEEE. Trimming stripped 1 base from V and 3 bases from J, with 8 bases between. The CDR3 extends over 13 amino acids.